One and the same sample provided the 22 T cell receptor beta chains below, sequenced in a study of cytomegalovirus exposure and HLA in healthy donors. Primers: 60 Vbeta forward and 13 Jbeta reverse. Only in-frame clones appear in the TCRdb table, and some are missing; sequencing was by immunoSEQ multiplex PCR. Seen here are 160,000 or so clones, about 80% observed once, and the top ten hold 6.6%. The sequencing sample was made of PBMCs. These receptor sequences come from a woman between 45 and 60 years old in good health and CMV-seropositive.

J is TRBJ2-7 and V is TRBV5-1; D is possibly TRBD2 (6 bases). V lost 8 bases, J lost 2 bases, and 17 bases lay in between. The CDR3 consists of 14 residues. Germline V gives CDR1 SGHRS, CDR2 YFSETQ. The CDR3 DNA is TGCGCCAGTAGCCGGGACGGACTAACCTACGAGCAGTACTTC. It translates to CASSRDGLTYEQYF.

This clone was found a few times. This chain connects TRBV10-3 to TRBJ2-2, with 8 nucleotides matching TRBD2. Per the germline V gene, CDR1 is ENHRY and CDR2 is SYGVKD. Trimming at V came to 2 bases and at J to 4 bases, leaving 9 bases not matched to a gene. The CDR3 has 17 residues. In nucleotides, the CDR3 is TGTGCCATCAGTGAGACCGCCGGGGGGGGTCCCACCGGGGAGCTGTTTTTT. Protein: CAISETAGGGPTGELFF.

This sequence joins TRBV4-2 and TRBJ2-2; D is perhaps TRBD1 (5 bases). Germline V gene data show CDR1 as LGHNA and CDR2 as YNFKEQ. This CDR3 comprises 16 residues. Trimming took off 0 bases at V and 4 bases at J, with 12 bases between the two ends. CDR3 in DNA: TGTGCCAGCAGCCAAGACCAGGGCCTCGGCACCGGGGAGCTGTTTTTT. The encoded protein is CASSQDQGLGTGELFF.

The chain carries TRBV27 and TRBJ2-1; 8 bases agree with TRBD1. From germline, CDR1 is MNHEY and CDR2 SMNVEV (reference sequence). Trimming cost V 5 bases and J 8 bases; bases outside gene matches: 8. This CDR3 comprises 14 residues. DNA of the CDR3: TGTGCCAGCAGTCTACCAGGGGGCAGGGATGAGCAGTTCTTC. It yields the protein CASSLPGGRDEQFF.

The chain links TRBV27 to TRBJ1-2, with TRBD1 matching 8 bases. Germline CDR1 reads MNHEY; CDR2 reads SMNVEV (reference sequence). Trimming removed 3 bases from V and 4 bases from J; junction bases left unmatched: 7. The CDR3 is 15 residues long. The CDR3 here is CASSFIGGQVYGYTF. The CDR3 nucleotides read TGTGCCAGCAGTTTTATTGGGGGACAGGTCTATGGCTACACCTTC.

This clone was seen only a few times. The chain recombines TRBV9 with TRBJ2-1, with 9 bases aligning to TRBD1. The germline V gene has CDR1 SGDLS and CDR2 YYNGEE. The CDR3 has 19 amino acids. The trim removed 0 bases at V and 8 bases at J, leaving 18 bases unmatched. In DNA form, the CDR3 reads TGTGCCAGCAGCGTAGAGATTCTAAACACAGGGGGCGACAAGGATGAGCAGTTCTTC. Translation: CASSVEILNTGGDKDEQFF.

The CDR3 sequence: CASSEGGNSPLHF. CDR3 nucleotide sequence: TGTGCCAGCAGTGAGGGGGGGAATTCACCCCTCCACTTT. The chain carries TRBV2 and TRBJ1-6, with a tentative D call TRBD1 (5 bases). V was shortened by 3 bases and J by 7 bases, with 7 bases between the two germline ends. The CDR3 covers 13 residues. The germline CDR1 and CDR2 sequences are SNHLY and FYNNEI.

This rearrangement joins TRBV15 to TRBJ2-2; D gene uncertain. The CDR3 contains 15 residues. V was shortened by 0 bases and J by 3 bases, with 8 bases between the two germline ends. CDR1 is LNHNV, CDR2 YYDKDF, per germline (reference sequence). In DNA form, the CDR3 reads TGTGCCACCAGCAGAGATATGAGGTACACCGGGGAGCTGTTTTTT. Protein: CATSRDMRYTGELFF.

The chain recombines TRBV5-5 with TRBJ1-2; no clear D gene. V was shortened by 0 bases and J by 1 base, with 7 bases between the two germline ends. Germline CDR1 is SGHKS and CDR2 is YYEKEE (reference sequence). There are 14 residues in the CDR3. The CDR3 DNA reads TGTGCCAGCAGCTTGGGACTGAGTAACTATGGCTACACCTTC. It specifies CASSLGLSNYGYTF.

V and J are TRBV7-6 and TRBJ1-1; D is ambiguous. In germline, CDR1 is SGHVS, CDR2 FNYEAQ. Deletions cut 2 bases from V and 4 bases from J, with 11 bases between. This CDR3 region has 14 residues. The CDR3 spells CASSLNGGSTEAFF. The CDR3, as DNA: TGTGCCAGCAGCTTAAATGGTGGTAGCACTGAAGCTTTCTTT.

The J gene is TRBJ2-3, the V gene TRBV5-1; tentatively, D is TRBD2 (6 bases). V lost 0 bases and J lost 0, with 11 bases in between. The length of the CDR3 is 16 residues. Looked up from germline, CDR1 is SGHRS and CDR2 is YFSETQ. CDR3 sequence: CASSLEVGTSTDTQYF. The CDR3 nucleotides read TGCGCCAGCAGCTTGGAGGTCGGGACTAGCACAGATACGCAGTATTTT.

The sample holds one count of this clone. The rearrangement uses TRBV5-1 and TRBJ2-3; 10 bases align to TRBD2. Looked up from germline, CDR1 is SGHRS and CDR2 is YFSETQ. This CDR3 is built from 18 residues. Trimming cost V 1 base and J 1 base; bases outside gene matches: 9. The CDR3 sequence: CASSLWSGGATGTDTQYF. In nucleotides, the CDR3 is TGCGCCAGCAGCTTGTGGAGCGGGGGGGCTACTGGCACAGATACGCAGTATTTT.

V and J are TRBV4-1 and TRBJ2-1, with TRBD1 identical over 10 bases. Germline assignment: CDR1 MGHRA and CDR2 YSYEKL. Trimming cost V 4 bases and J 8 bases; bases outside gene matches: 8. The CDR3 is 15 amino acids. The CDR3 sequence: CASSRRDRGLDEQFF. The CDR3 DNA reads as TGCGCCAGCAGCCGAAGGGACAGGGGTTTGGATGAGCAGTTCTTC.

The rearrangement links TRBV19 to TRBJ1-6; possibly TRBD1 for D (6 bases). Germline V gene lookup returns CDR1 LNHDA and CDR2 SQIVND (reference sequence). Deletions cut 3 bases from V and 5 bases from J, with 11 bases between. This CDR3 is 15 amino acids long. The CDR3 sequence is CASSIRTANNSPLHF. The CDR3 nucleotides read TGTGCCAGTAGTATCCGGACAGCTAATAATTCACCCCTCCACTTT.

The chain combines TRBV27 with TRBJ2-7, with a tentative D call TRBD1 (6 bases). V was cut by 8 bases and J by 2 bases, with 19 bases left in between. Germline V CDR1 and CDR2: MNHEY, SMNVEV (reference sequence). The CDR3 totals 15 residues. CDR3 nucleotide sequence: TGTGCCAGCCAAAGGAACAGGGATGCGACCTACGAGCAGTACTTC. Residues: CASQRNRDATYEQYF.

The chain recombines TRBV4-1 with TRBJ2-7; D possibly corresponds to TRBD2 (6 bases). This CDR3 contains 12 residues. Germline lookup yields CDR1 MGHRA and CDR2 YSYEKL. V was clipped by 4 bases and J by 7 bases, with 11 bases between them. In DNA, the CDR3 is TGCGCCAGCAGCCCGCCCGGGGGAGAGCAGTACTTC. It yields the protein CASSPPGGEQYF.

The chain employs TRBV13 and TRBJ1-2; weak D call: TRBD1 (6 bases). From germline, CDR1 is PRHDT and CDR2 FYEKMQ (reference sequence). This CDR3 has 12 amino acids. Deletions cut 3 bases from V and 6 bases from J, with 8 bases between. CDR3 DNA: TGTGCCAGCAGCTTCAACAGGGATGGCTACACCTTC. Translated: CASSFNRDGYTF. Supplemented by reference TRBV13 and TRBJ1-2, the full variable domain reads AAGVIQSPRHLIKEKRETATLKCYPIPRHDTVYWYQQGPGQDPQFLISFYEKMQSDKGSIPDRFSAQQFSDYHSELNMSSLELGDSALYFCASSFNRDGYTFGSGTRLTVV.

J is TRBJ2-2 and V is TRBV18; the match to TRBD2 covers 12 bases. Per the germline V gene, CDR1 is KGHSH and CDR2 is LQKENI. The trim removed 1 base at V and 7 bases at J, leaving 7 bases unmatched. The CDR3 contains 17 residues. CDR3 DNA sequence: TGTGCCAGCTCACCACTAGGACTAGCGGGGAGTGTCGGGGAGCTGTTTTTT. Residues: CASSPLGLAGSVGELFF. The whole variable domain, filled in from reference TRBV18 and TRBJ2-2, reads NAGVMQNPRHLVRRRGQEARLRCSPMKGHSHVYWYRQLPEEGLKFMVYLQKENIIDESGMPKERFSAEFPKEGPSILRIQQVVRGDSAAYFCASSPLGLAGSVGELFFGEGSRLTVL.

The chain uses TRBV7-2 and TRBJ2-7, with 9 bases aligning to TRBD2. This CDR3 region has 14 residues. Germline loops: CDR1 SGHTA, CDR2 FQGNSA. Trimming took 5 bases from V and 4 from J; bases not matched to a gene: 6. The CDR3 DNA follows: TGTGCCAGCAGCCTAGGGGCGGGGGGGTACGAGCAGTACTTC. Translating gives CASSLGAGGYEQYF.

This clone was counted once. The chain joins TRBV5-4 to TRBJ2-2; 10 bases line up with TRBD2. The CDR3 spans 17 residues. Germline V lookup: CDR1 SGHNT, CDR2 YYREEE (reference sequence). V lost 1 base, J lost 1 base, and 4 bases stayed unmatched. The CDR3 nucleotides read TGTGCCAGCAGCTTGTCACGGACTAGCGGGAACACCGGGGAGCTGTTTTTT. Amino acid sequence: CASSLSRTSGNTGELFF.

The chain employs TRBV2 and TRBJ2-2; maybe TRBD2 (6 bases). Between the trimmed V and J ends, which lost 8 bases and 2 bases, there was a span of 9 bases. The germline V gene has CDR1 SNHLY and CDR2 FYNNEI. CDR3 size: 13 residues. The CDR3 DNA sequence: TGTGCCAGCGGGGGGTTTAACACCGGGGAGCTGTTTTTT. Translated, it gives CASGGFNTGELFF.

This rearrangement joins TRBV6-5 to TRBJ1-3; 9 bases align to TRBD1. Germline CDR1 is MNHEY and CDR2 is SVGAGI. The CDR3 loop spans 15 amino acids. The J segment lost 5 bases and the V segment lost 4 bases, leaving 6 bases of the junction unmatched. CDR3 region: CASSSPGQGRNTIYF. The CDR3 DNA is TGTGCCAGCAGTTCGCCGGGACAGGGTCGAAACACCATATATTTT.